The clone carrying this T cell receptor (beta chain) was seen only once. The CDR3 is 13 residues long. Germline V CDR1 and CDR2: SNHLY, FYNNEI. Trimming took 4 bases from V and 8 from J, leaving 14 bases between them. The data derive from a study of technical replicates of blood from four donors. The repertoire was sequenced with immunoSEQ multiplex PCR; TCRdb's copy has only in-frame clones and lacks some. The sample lists some 91,000 clones, around 95% occurring once. The sequenced sample consisted of T cells isolated from PBMCs. This chain joins TRBV2 and TRBJ1-2; D gene uncertain. The TCR sequence derives from a human donor in good health. CDR3 nucleotide sequence: TGTGCCAGCAGTGGGGAGGCAATCCACGGCTACACCTTC. Amino acids: CASSGEAIHGYTF.